These 25 T cell receptor beta chains came from one sample sequenced in a study of blood T cell repertoires in COVID-19. TCRdb keeps only in-frame clones here, not all; method: immunoSEQ multiplex PCR. The sample lists around 140,000 clones; approximately 87% were seen once. Sequenced sample: peripheral blood. These receptors all stem from a man between 50 and 59 years old with active COVID-19.

The J gene is TRBJ2-3, the V gene TRBV10-2; the match to TRBD2 covers 8 bases. V gave up 4 bases and J gave up 4 bases; unmatched junction bases: 7. The length of the CDR3 is 15 residues. From germline, CDR1 is WSHSY and CDR2 SAAADI. CDR3 loop: CASSVRGAEADTQYF. The CDR3 bases are TGCGCCAGCAGTGTGCGGGGGGCCGAAGCAGATACGCAGTATTTT.

V is TRBV5-4 and J is TRBJ2-3, with 8 bases that match TRBD1. Germline-derived CDR1 and CDR2 are SGHNT and YYREEE (reference sequence). This CDR3 is built from 15 residues. V lost 4 bases to trimming and J lost 2 bases; unmatched junction nucleotides: 6. The CDR3 loop reads CASSQDRATTDTQYF. CDR3 DNA: TGTGCCAGCAGCCAGGACAGGGCCACCACAGATACGCAGTATTTT.

The sample holds one count of this clone. The chain links TRBV7-9 to TRBJ2-5, with 11 bases matching TRBD2. Germline trimming cut 5 bases from V and 1 base from J; bases unmatched to any gene: 6. Germline V CDR1 and CDR2: SEHNR, FQNEAQ (reference sequence). The CDR3 spans 16 residues. CDR3 sequence (DNA): TGTGCCAGCAGCGCTACTAGCGGGGGAGCCCAAGAGACCCAGTACTTC. Protein product: CASSATSGGAQETQYF.

The chain has TRBV4-1 and TRBJ2-3, with 12 nucleotides matching TRBD2. Germline V gene data show CDR1 as MGHRA and CDR2 as YSYEKL. Germline trimming cut 6 bases from V and 0 bases from J; bases unmatched to any gene: 7. The CDR3 totals 17 residues. The CDR3 sequence: CASSTGLAGFSTDTQYF. The CDR3 DNA reads TGCGCCAGCAGTACGGGACTAGCGGGTTTTAGCACAGATACGCAGTATTTT.

V gene TRBV6-1 combines with J gene TRBJ2-1; the match to TRBD2 covers 8 bases. Germline V gene data show CDR1 as MNHNS and CDR2 as SASEGT. Trimming took 3 bases from V and 3 from J; bases not matched to a gene: 4. The CDR3 runs 15 residues. DNA for the CDR3: TGTGCCAGCAGTGAGGGCGGGGGGATCTACAATGAGCAGTTCTTC. It codes for CASSEGGGIYNEQFF.

The rearrangement uses TRBV7-9 and TRBJ1-1; no firm D call. V was clipped by 2 bases and J by 3 bases, with 4 bases between them. CDR3 length equals 12 residues. Germline CDR1 reads SEHNR; CDR2 reads FQNEAQ (reference sequence). The DNA of the CDR3 is TGTGCCAGCAGCTTACGGTACACTGAAGCTTTCTTT. Translated: CASSLRYTEAFF.

The chain couples TRBV29-1 to TRBJ1-1, with TRBD1 matching 9 bases. The CDR3 totals 13 residues. V shed 6 bases and J 7 bases; nucleotides not matched to a gene: 9. In germline, CDR1 is SQVTM, CDR2 ANQGSEA. The CDR3 DNA follows: TGCAGCGTGGGACAGGGCCCTTTAGATGAAGCTTTCTTT. Its translation is CSVGQGPLDEAFF.

The chain carries TRBV18 and TRBJ1-1; D is perhaps TRBD1 (6 bases). The CDR3 has 15 residues. Trimming cost V 4 bases and J 1 base, with 13 bases left between them. Germline-derived CDR1 and CDR2 are KGHSH and LQKENI. CDR3 sequence (DNA): TGTGCCAGCTCACAAGAACAGGGAAGGAACACTGAAGCTTTCTTT. Protein sequence: CASSQEQGRNTEAFF.

V and J are TRBV24-1 and TRBJ2-1, with 10 positions matching TRBD1. J gave up 6 bases and V 5 bases, and 0 bases lay outside the gene matches. The germline V gene encodes CDR1 KGHDR and CDR2 SFDVKD. This CDR3 contains 13 residues. The CDR3 loop reads CATSGTGGNEQFF. The CDR3 coding sequence is TGTGCCACCAGTGGGACAGGGGGCAATGAGCAGTTCTTC.

The rearrangement joins TRBV5-1 to TRBJ2-7, with a possible D match to TRBD1 (5 bases). Germline CDR1 is SGHRS and CDR2 is YFSETQ. There are 15 residues in the CDR3. Trimming removed 0 bases at V and 1 base at J, with 11 bases between. CDR3 sequence: CASSLGRVGSYEQYF. For the CDR3, the DNA is TGCGCCAGCAGCTTGGGCAGGGTCGGTTCCTACGAGCAGTACTTC.

The J gene is TRBJ1-3, the V gene TRBV18, with TRBD1 matching 10 bases. This CDR3 comprises 16 residues. J was trimmed by 4 bases and V by 4 bases; bases with no gene match: 7. Germline CDR1 is KGHSH and CDR2 is LQKENI. CDR3 in DNA: TGTGCCAGCTCACAGGGACAGGGGACAAGCGGAAACACCATATATTTT. Protein sequence: CASSQGQGTSGNTIYF.

This clone occurred a few times. V gene TRBV2 combines with J gene TRBJ2-2; possibly TRBD2 for D (6 bases). V lost 8 bases, J lost 5 bases, and 15 bases lay in between. The V gene's germline CDR1 is SNHLY and CDR2 FYNNEI. The CDR3 is 14 residues long. CDR3 DNA: TGTGCCAGCTTGGGACTGCCCCCTACCGGGGAGCTGTTTTTT. Its translation is CASLGLPPTGELFF.

This chain connects TRBV5-1 to TRBJ2-3, with 9 bases fitting TRBD2. This CDR3 is built from 14 residues. V was clipped by 10 bases and J by 3 bases; unmatched bases: 9. Looked up from germline, CDR1 is SGHRS and CDR2 is YFSETQ. CDR3 residues: CASNAGGPTDTQYF. The CDR3 coding sequence is TGCGCCTCTAACGCGGGGGGGCCTACAGATACGCAGTATTTT.

The CDR3, as DNA: TGTGCCAGCAGCCAAGTACCAGGGGGCAATCAGCCCCAGCATTTT. Its translation is CASSQVPGGNQPQHF. The chain recombines TRBV3-1 (or the pseudogene TRBV3-2) with TRBJ1-5; tentative D call: TRBD1 (6 bases). Germline CDR1 reads LGHDT; CDR2 reads YNNKEL (reference sequence). Trimming pared 1 base from V and 2 bases from J, leaving 9 bases between. The CDR3 runs to 15 residues.

V gene TRBV30 combines with J gene TRBJ1-1; D is unresolved. The V gene's germline CDR1 is GTSNPN and CDR2 SVGIG (reference sequence). The CDR3 covers 11 residues. V was clipped by 0 bases and J by 11 bases, with 10 bases between them. CDR3 in DNA: TGTGCCTGGAGTGTCTTGGCACATGCTTTCTTT. Translating it yields CAWSVLAHAFF. Full variable domain (missing parts from reference TRBV30 and TRBJ1-1): SQTIHQWPATLVQPVGSPLSLECTVEGTSNPNLYWYRQAAGRGLQLLFYSVGIGQISSEVPQNLSASRPQDRQFILSSKKLLLSDSGFYLCAWSVLAHAFFGQGTRLTVV.

The V and J genes are TRBV25-1 and TRBJ2-7; tentatively, D is TRBD1 (5 bases). Deletions cut 8 bases from V and 3 bases from J, with 8 bases between. The CDR3 totals 11 residues. Germline-derived CDR1 and CDR2 are MGHDK and SYGVNS. CDR3 residues: CASQTVYEQYF. The CDR3 coding sequence is TGTGCCAGCCAGACAGTCTACGAGCAGTACTTC.

The chain combines TRBV19 with TRBJ2-3; TRBD2 aligns across 10 bases. Germline CDR1 is LNHDA and CDR2 is SQIVND (reference sequence). V lost 3 bases, J lost 6 bases, and 9 bases stayed unmatched. CDR3 length: 16 residues. The CDR3 reads CASSMTERGGMDTQYF. The DNA of the CDR3 is TGTGCCAGTAGTATGACGGAGCGGGGGGGTATGGATACGCAGTATTTT.

The chain uses TRBV9 and TRBJ2-6, with 9 nucleotides matching TRBD1. Germline CDR1 SGDLS, CDR2 YYNGEE. The CDR3 contains 20 residues. With 4 bases clipped from V and 0 bases from J, the junction kept 14 bases outside the gene matches. This CDR3 reads CASSPSIPGQGTSGANVLTF. The DNA for the CDR3 is TGTGCCAGCAGCCCGAGTATTCCGGGACAGGGTACCTCTGGGGCCAACGTCCTGACTTTC.

This chain joins TRBV3-1 (or the pseudogene TRBV3-2) and TRBJ2-3; D gene uncertain. V shed 4 bases and J shed 0 bases, with 11 bases lying between them. The germline V gene has CDR1 LGHDT and CDR2 YNNKEL (reference sequence). The length of the CDR3 is 15 residues. Here the CDR3 reads CASSRSSPSTDTQYF. DNA of the CDR3: TGTGCCAGCAGCCGGAGCTCCCCTAGCACAGATACGCAGTATTTT.

The chain's CDR3 is CAISESWIPTEQETQYF. The CDR3 coding sequence is TGTGCCATCAGTGAGTCGTGGATCCCGACAGAGCAAGAGACCCAGTACTTC. The chain joins TRBV10-3 to TRBJ2-5; tentatively, D is TRBD1 (5 bases). The CDR3 extends over 17 amino acids. Germline loops: CDR1 ENHRY, CDR2 SYGVKD. V was trimmed by 0 bases and J by 2 bases, leaving 16 bases between them.

This clone has only a few counts. The rearrangement uses TRBV5-4 and TRBJ1-2, with a tentative D call TRBD1 (5 bases). This CDR3 region has 15 residues. V was clipped by 2 bases and J by 5 bases, with 16 bases between them. Germline CDR1 reads SGHNT; CDR2 reads YYREEE (reference sequence). CDR3 coding DNA: TGTGCCAGCAGCTTCTACTCGGCAGGGTATTATGGCTACACCTTC. This translates into CASSFYSAGYYGYTF.

The rearrangement joins TRBV6-4 to TRBJ1-2, with D hard to call. Germline V gives CDR1 MRHNA, CDR2 SNTAGT. The CDR3 is 11 amino acids. V lost 11 bases and J 4 bases, leaving 11 bases between the germline ends. As DNA, the CDR3 is TGTGCCCAGCCGTTAGCCTATGGCTACACCTTC. It is translated as CAQPLAYGYTF.

The V gene is TRBV7-2, the J gene TRBJ1-1, with no clear D. V lost 2 bases and J 3 bases, leaving 7 bases between the germline ends. CDR1 and CDR2 from the germline V gene are SGHTA and FQGNSA. CDR3 length: 13 amino acids. As DNA, the CDR3 is TGTGCCAGCAGCTTAAGCCGGGACACTGAAGCTTTCTTT. Amino acid sequence: CASSLSRDTEAFF.

The chain recombines TRBV6-5 with TRBJ2-1, with D maybe TRBD1 (5 bases). The V end lost 11 bases, the J end lost 5 bases, and 10 bases lay between the germline ends. Per the germline V gene, CDR1 is MNHEY and CDR2 is SVGAGI. The CDR3 length is 11 residues. The CDR3 nucleotides are TGTGCCTGTCGACAGAACAATGAGCAGTTCTTC. It translates to CACRQNNEQFF.

The V call is TRBV4-1, the J call TRBJ1-2, with a weak D call TRBD1 (5 bases). The CDR3 loop spans 15 amino acids. V lost 1 base and J 7 bases, leaving 16 bases between the germline ends. In germline, CDR1 is MGHRA, CDR2 YSYEKL. This chain's CDR3 is CASSQAAGSGFGYTF. CDR3 nucleotide sequence: TGCGCCAGCAGCCAAGCGGCAGGGTCAGGGTTTGGCTACACCTTC.